This T cell receptor (beta chain) is drawn from a study of CD8 T cells in ankylosing spondylitis. General observations from the study: Among TCR beta sequences, a motif of several highly homologous variants appeared characteristic of ankylosing spondylitis blood.

V lost 5 bases and J lost 4, with 16 bases in between. The CDR3 consists of 15 residues. Germline V gene lookup returns CDR1 SGHTA and CDR2 FQGNSA. The table lists this clonotype with many counts. Its antigen is still unknown. TCRdb reprocessed the 5' RACE reads via MiXCR and lists one record per CDR3 protein. The table lists about 220,000 distinct CDR3 sequences, 6% to 8.5% of them singletons. The specimen sequenced was blood, either unsorted or a sorted T cell fraction (not recorded which). This sequence was found in a male donor with ankylosing spondylitis. V is TRBV7-2 and J is TRBJ2-3; unclear D gene. CDR3 DNA: TGTGCCAGCAGCCCATTAGAGTTAGGCGCAGATACGCAGTATTTT. This sequence encodes CASSPLELGADTQYF.